The 3 T cell receptor beta chains in this list originate from one sample, sequenced in a study of blood T cell repertoires in COVID-19. TCRdb's copy holds only in-frame clones and misses some; the assay was immunoSEQ multiplex PCR. The top ten clones hold approximately 18% of a sample with just over 95,000 clones, roughly 82% of them seen once. Input material: peripheral blood. These receptors all come from a man at least 80 years old with acute or convalescent COVID-19.

V is TRBV7-2 and J is TRBJ2-3; 11 bases match TRBD2. Per germline, CDR1 SGHTA and CDR2 FQGNSA. V gave up 5 bases and J gave up 5 bases; unmatched junction bases: 12. The CDR3 length is 17 residues. This CDR3 reads CASSPGVAGGPQDTQYF. In nucleotides, the CDR3 is TGTGCCAGCAGCCCCGGGGTAGCGGGAGGGCCACAAGATACGCAGTATTTT.

The chain employs TRBV30 and TRBJ1-2; D unresolved. V dropped 2 bases and J dropped 8 bases, with 6 bases sitting between them. Germline V gives CDR1 GTSNPN, CDR2 SVGIG (reference sequence). CDR3 size: 10 residues. CDR3 protein: CAWSRYGYTF. Here the CDR3 DNA reads TGTGCCTGGAGTCGGTACGGCTACACCTTC.

The rearrangement links TRBV7-2 to TRBJ1-5; 8 positions agree with TRBD1. Germline assignment: CDR1 SGHTA and CDR2 FQGNSA. The CDR3 covers 16 residues. The V segment lost 5 bases and the J segment 3 bases; nucleotides outside the gene matches: 9. In DNA, the CDR3 is TGTGCCAGCAGCGATGGACAGGGACGAAACAATCAGCCCCAGCATTTT. Translation gives CASSDGQGRNNQPQHF.